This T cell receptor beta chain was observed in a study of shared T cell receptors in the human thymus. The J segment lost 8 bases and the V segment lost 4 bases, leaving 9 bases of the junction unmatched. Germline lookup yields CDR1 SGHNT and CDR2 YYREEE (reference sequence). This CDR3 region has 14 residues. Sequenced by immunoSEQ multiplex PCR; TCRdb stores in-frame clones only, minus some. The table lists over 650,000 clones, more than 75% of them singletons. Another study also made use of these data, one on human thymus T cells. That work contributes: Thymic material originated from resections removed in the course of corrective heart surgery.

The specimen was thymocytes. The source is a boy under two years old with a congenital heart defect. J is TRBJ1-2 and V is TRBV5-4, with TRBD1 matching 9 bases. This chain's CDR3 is CASSPLRDRDGYTF. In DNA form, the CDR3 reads TGTGCCAGCAGCCCACTCCGGGACAGGGACGGCTACACCTTC.